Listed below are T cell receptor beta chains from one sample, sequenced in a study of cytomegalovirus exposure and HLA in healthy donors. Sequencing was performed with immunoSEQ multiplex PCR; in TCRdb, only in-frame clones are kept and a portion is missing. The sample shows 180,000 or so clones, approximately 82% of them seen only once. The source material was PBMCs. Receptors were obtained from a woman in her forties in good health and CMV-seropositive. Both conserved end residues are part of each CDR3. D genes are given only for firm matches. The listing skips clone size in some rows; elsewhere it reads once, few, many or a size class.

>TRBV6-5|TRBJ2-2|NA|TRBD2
TGTGCCAGCAGTTATTTTAGCGGGAGGGCCGGGGAGCTGTTTTTT
CASSYFSGRAGELFF
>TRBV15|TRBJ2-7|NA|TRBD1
TGTGCCACCAGCAGAGATAGGGGACAGGGGATAGGCGAGCAGTACTTC
CATSRDRGQGIGEQYF
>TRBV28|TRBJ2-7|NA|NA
TGTGCCAGCAGTTACCGGGACATTTCCTACGAGCAGTACTTC
CASSYRDISYEQYF
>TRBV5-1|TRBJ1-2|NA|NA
TGCGCCAGCAGCTTGGGGGGGCGGACCTATGGCTACACCTTC
CASSLGGRTYGYTF
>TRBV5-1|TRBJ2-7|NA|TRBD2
TGCGCCAGCAGCGCTAAAATGACTAGCTACTACGAGCAGTACTTC
CASSAKMTSYYEQYF
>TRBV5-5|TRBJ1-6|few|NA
TGTGCCAGCAGCCCGCTGGGGGGAAAAGGAGGTAATTCACCCCTCCACTTT
CASSPLGGKGGNSPLHF
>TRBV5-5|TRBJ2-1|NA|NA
TGTGCCAGCAGCTATCGGGACTTTACCCCCAATGAGCAGTTCTTC
CASSYRDFTPNEQFF
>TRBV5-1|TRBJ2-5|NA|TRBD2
TGCGCCAGCAGCTTGGAGCCCCTAAGCGGGAGTATAGAGACCCAGTACTTC
CASSLEPLSGSIETQYF
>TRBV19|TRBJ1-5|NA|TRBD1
TGTGCCAGTAGCCACCGGGACAGGGAGGCCCAGCATTTT
CASSHRDREAQHF
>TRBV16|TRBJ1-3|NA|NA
TGTGCCAGCAGCTCCCCGACAGGCAACTCTGGAAACACCATATATTTT
CASSSPTGNSGNTIYF
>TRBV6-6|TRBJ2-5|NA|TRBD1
TGTGCCAGCAGTGGACAGGTTAAGGAGACCCAGTACTTC
CASSGQVKETQYF
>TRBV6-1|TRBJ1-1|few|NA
TGTGCCAGCAGTAAGGGGTACACTGAAGCTTTCTTT
CASSKGYTEAFF
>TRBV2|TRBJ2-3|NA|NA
TGTGCCTCTTCCGGAGAGGGCAGCAACACAGATACGCAGTATTTT
CASSGEGSNTDTQYF
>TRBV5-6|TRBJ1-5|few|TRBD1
TGTGCCAGCAGCTTGGACAGGGGGCAGCCCCAGCATTTT
CASSLDRGQPQHF